The rows below give T cell receptor beta chains drawn from one sample of a study of glioma-infiltrating T cells. TCRdb re-called the multiplex PCR reads with MiXCR, one entry per CDR3 protein. This sample has some 150,000 distinct CDR3 sequences, with approximately 40% found just once. The material sequenced was glioma tissue, nonneoplastic brain tissue, or PBMCs (not recorded which). The source is a human donor with low-grade glioma or glioblastoma, undergoing nonglioma brain surgery, or in good health (not recorded which). CDR3s include the opening cysteine and the closing phenylalanine or tryptophan. A D gene is named only where the DNA matches it firmly. Clone size is shown for a subset of rows, as once, few, many or a class of expanded clone.

TRBD1	TRBV28	few	TRBJ1-4	CASSPRGVNEKLFF	TGTGCCAGCAGTCCCAGGGGGGTTAATGAAAAACTGTTTTTT
-	TRBV6-6	few	TRBJ2-1	CASSYSAPPLNYNEQFF	TGTGCCAGCAGTTACTCGGCCCCCCCCTTGAACTACAATGAGCAGTTCTTC
-	TRBV18	-	TRBJ1-1	CASSNQDEAFF	TGTGCCAGCTCAAATCAAGACGAAGCTTTCTTT
-	TRBV4-1	-	TRBJ1-4	CASSQFGTGTTNEKLFF	TGCGCCAGCAGCCAATTCGGAACAGGGACCACTAATGAAAAACTGTTTTTT
-	TRBV4-3	few	TRBJ1-3	CASSQDSSGNTIYF	TGCGCCAGCAGCCAAGATTCTTCGGGGAACACCATATATTTT
-	TRBV4-1	few	TRBJ1-1	CASSQDDGKNTEAFF	TGCGCCAGCAGCCAAGACGACGGGAAGAACACTGAAGCTTTCTTT
-	TRBV7-9	-	TRBJ1-2	CASSREGHDYGYTF	TGTGCCAGCAGCAGGGAGGGACACGACTATGGCTACACCTTC
-	TRBV6-1	few	TRBJ2-1	CASSQTRGQFF	TGTGCCAGCAGTCAAACACGGGGACAGTTCTTC
-	TRBV15	-	TRBJ1-1	CATAGGRGTEAFF	TGTGCCACCGCGGGGGGTCGCGGCACTGAAGCTTTCTTT
TRBD1	TRBV7-6	-	TRBJ2-3	CASSSQGATDTQYF	TGTGCCAGCAGCTCACAGGGGGCCACAGATACGCAGTATTTT
-	TRBV6-1	-	TRBJ2-7	CASGRSSFEQYF	TGTGCCAGCGGACGGAGTTCGTTCGAGCAGTACTTC
-	TRBV6-1	-	TRBJ2-7	CASRTGLHYEQYF	TGTGCCAGCAGAACGGGACTCCACTACGAGCAGTACTTC
TRBD1	TRBV18	-	TRBJ1-2	CASSPPEDRGRRGGYTF	TGTGCCAGCTCACCACCCGAGGACAGGGGGCGAAGAGGGGGCTACACCTTC
TRBD1	TRBV28	-	TRBJ1-5	CASSLDRGSNQPQHF	TGTGCCAGCAGTTTGGACAGGGGTTCCAATCAGCCCCAGCATTTT
-	TRBV28	-	TRBJ1-6	CASSQNQSPLHF	TGTGCCAGCAGTCAAAACCAATCACCCCTCCACTTT
TRBD1	TRBV4-1	-	TRBJ1-4	CASSKDRGSEKLFF	TGCGCCAGCAGCAAGGACAGGGGATCTGAAAAACTGTTTTTT
-	TRBV4-1	-	TRBJ2-5	CASSQDVFGSGPQETQYF	TGCGCCAGCAGCCAAGACGTCTTCGGCAGCGGGCCTCAAGAGACCCAGTACTTC
-	TRBV10-3	-	TRBJ2-3	CAIQGSGDVDTQYF	TGTGCCATCCAAGGCTCGGGAGACGTCGATACGCAGTATTTT